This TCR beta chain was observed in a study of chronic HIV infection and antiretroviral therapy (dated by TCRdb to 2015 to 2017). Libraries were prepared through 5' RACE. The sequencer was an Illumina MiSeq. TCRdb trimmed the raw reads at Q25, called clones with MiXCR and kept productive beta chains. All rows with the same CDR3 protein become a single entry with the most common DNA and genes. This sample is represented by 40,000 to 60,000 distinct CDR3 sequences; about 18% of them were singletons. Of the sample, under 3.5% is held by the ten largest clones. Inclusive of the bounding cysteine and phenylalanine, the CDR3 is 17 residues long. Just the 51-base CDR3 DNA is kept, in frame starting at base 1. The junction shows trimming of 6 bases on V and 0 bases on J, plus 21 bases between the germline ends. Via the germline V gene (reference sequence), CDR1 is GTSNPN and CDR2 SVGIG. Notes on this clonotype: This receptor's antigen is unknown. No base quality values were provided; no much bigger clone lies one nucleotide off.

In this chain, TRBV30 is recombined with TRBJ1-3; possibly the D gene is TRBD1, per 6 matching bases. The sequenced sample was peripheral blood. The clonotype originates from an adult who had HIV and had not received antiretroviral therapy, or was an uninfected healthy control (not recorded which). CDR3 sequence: CACLTNQGLPSGNTIYF. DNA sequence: TGTGCCTGCCTTACAAACCAGGGGCTCCCCTCTGGAAACACCATATATTTT.